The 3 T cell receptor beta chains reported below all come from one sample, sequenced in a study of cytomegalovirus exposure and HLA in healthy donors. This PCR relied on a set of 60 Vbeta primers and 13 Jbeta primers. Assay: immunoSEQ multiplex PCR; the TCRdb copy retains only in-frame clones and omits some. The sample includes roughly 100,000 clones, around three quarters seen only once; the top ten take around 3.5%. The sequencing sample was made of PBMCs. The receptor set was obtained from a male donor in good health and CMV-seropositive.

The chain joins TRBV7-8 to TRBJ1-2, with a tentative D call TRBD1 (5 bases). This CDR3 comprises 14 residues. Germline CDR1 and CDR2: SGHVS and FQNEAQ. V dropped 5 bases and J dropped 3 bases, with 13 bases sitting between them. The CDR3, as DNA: TGTGCCAGCAGCCAGGACAATTTCTACTATGGCTACACCTTC. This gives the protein CASSQDNFYYGYTF. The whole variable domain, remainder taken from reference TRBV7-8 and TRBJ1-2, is GAGVSQSPRYKVAKRGQDVALRCDPISGHVSLFWYQQALGQGPEFLTYFQNEAQLDKSGLPSDRFFAERPEGSVSTLKIQRTQQEDSAVYLCASSQDNFYYGYTFGSGTRLTVV.

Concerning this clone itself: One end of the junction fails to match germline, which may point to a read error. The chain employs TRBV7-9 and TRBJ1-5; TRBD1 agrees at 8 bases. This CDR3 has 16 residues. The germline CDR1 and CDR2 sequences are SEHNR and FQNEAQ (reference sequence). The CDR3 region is CSSSPNRGEGLGPQHF. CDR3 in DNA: TGTTCCAGCAGCCCTAACAGGGGGGAGGGACTGGGGCCCCAGCATTTT.

The CDR3, as DNA: TGTGCCACCAGCAGAGGGACTGGTAATTCACCCCTCCACTTT. It specifies CATSRGTGNSPLHF. The V and J genes are TRBV15 and TRBJ1-6; D not resolved. The germline gives CDR1 LNHNV, CDR2 YYDKDF (reference sequence). There are 14 residues in the CDR3. V was pared by 1 base and J by 6 bases, with 7 bases between.